The T cell receptor beta chain under discussion was sequenced for a study of control samples from healthy donors and cancer patients. Method: immunoSEQ multiplex PCR; TCRdb's copy keeps in-frame clones and lacks some. Of around 110,000 clones in the sample, more than 75% were seen once. The germline V gene encodes CDR1 LGHDT and CDR2 YNNKEL (reference sequence). The CDR3 totals 14 residues. The V end was cut by 0 bases, the J end by 5 bases, with 10 bases between. The material sequenced was blood. The receptor was isolated from a woman in her 70s in good health. The rearrangement joins TRBV3-1 (or the pseudogene TRBV3-2) to TRBJ2-5; D is perhaps TRBD1 or TRBD2 (5 bases each). The CDR3 nucleotides are TGTGCCAGCAGCCAAGAGTTAGGGGAGGAGACCCAGTACTTC. Translation gives CASSQELGEETQYF.